The clone carrying this TCR beta chain occurred a few times. This sample's TCRbeta library carried unique molecular identifier barcodes. TCRdb analysed the PCR reads with MiXCR anew, one entry per CDR3 protein. The data contain hundreds of thousands of distinct CDR3 sequences, around a sixth of them singletons. The germline V gene encodes CDR1 DFQATT and CDR2 SNEGSKA (reference sequence). This CDR3 comprises 16 residues. This record belongs to a study of T-cell reconstitution after alpha-beta-depleted transplantation in children. V and J are TRBV20-1 and TRBJ2-5, with a possible D match to TRBD2 (6 bases). Sequencing was performed on PBMCs from the stem cell graft donor, taken from the stem cell graft. The TCR comes from a human donor who donated a stem cell graft to a child with acute myeloid leukemia. CDR3 sequence: CCASPAGGESGETQYF. The CDR3 nucleotides read TGCTGCGCCTCGCCCGCAGGCGGGGAAAGTGGTGAGACCCAGTACTTC.